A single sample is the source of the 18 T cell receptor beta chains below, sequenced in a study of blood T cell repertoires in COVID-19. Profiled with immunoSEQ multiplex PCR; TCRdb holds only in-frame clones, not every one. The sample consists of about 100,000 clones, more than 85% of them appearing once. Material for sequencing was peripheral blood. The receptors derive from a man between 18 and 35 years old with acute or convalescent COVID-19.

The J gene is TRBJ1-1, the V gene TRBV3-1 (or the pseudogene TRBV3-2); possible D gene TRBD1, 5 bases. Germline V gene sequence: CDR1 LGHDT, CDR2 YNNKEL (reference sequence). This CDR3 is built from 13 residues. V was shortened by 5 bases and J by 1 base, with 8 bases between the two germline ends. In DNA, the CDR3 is TGTGCCAGCAGCATCACAGGGAACACTGAAGCTTTCTTT. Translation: CASSITGNTEAFF.

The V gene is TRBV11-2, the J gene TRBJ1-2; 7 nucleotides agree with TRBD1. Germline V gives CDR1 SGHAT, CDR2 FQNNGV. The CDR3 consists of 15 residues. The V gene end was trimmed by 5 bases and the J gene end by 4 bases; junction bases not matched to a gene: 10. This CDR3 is CASSPRQGPFYGYTF. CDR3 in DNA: TGTGCCAGCAGCCCACGACAGGGACCTTTCTATGGCTACACCTTC.

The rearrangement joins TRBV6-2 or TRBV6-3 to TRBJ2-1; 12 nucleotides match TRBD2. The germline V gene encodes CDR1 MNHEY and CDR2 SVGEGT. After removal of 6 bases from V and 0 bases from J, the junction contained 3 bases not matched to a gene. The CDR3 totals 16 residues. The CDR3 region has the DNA TGTGCCAGCAGCCAGACTAGCGGGAGCTCCTACAATGAGCAGTTCTTC. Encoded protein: CASSQTSGSSYNEQFF.

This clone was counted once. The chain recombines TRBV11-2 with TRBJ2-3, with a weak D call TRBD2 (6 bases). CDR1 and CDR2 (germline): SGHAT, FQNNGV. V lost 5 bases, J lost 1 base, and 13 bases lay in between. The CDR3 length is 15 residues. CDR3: CASSLISGRTDTQYF. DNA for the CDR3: TGTGCCAGCAGCCTCATTAGCGGCCGCACAGATACGCAGTATTTT.

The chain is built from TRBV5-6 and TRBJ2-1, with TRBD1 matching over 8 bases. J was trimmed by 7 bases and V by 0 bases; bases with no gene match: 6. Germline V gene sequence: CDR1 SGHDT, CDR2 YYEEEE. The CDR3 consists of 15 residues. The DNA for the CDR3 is TGTGCCAGCAGCTTGGCACAGGGGGGAATGAATGAGCAGTTCTTC. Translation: CASSLAQGGMNEQFF.

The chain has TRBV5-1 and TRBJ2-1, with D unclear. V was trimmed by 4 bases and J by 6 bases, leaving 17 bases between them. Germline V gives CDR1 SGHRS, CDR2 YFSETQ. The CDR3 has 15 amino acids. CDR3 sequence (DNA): TGCGCCAGCAGCCCAGGTGGCCTCCTGGTCAATGAGCAGTTCTTC. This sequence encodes CASSPGGLLVNEQFF.

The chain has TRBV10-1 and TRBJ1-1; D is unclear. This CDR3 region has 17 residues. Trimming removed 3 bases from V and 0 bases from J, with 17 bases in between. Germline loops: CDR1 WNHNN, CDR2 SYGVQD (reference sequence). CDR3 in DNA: TGCGCCAGCAGTGACAGGCTTCGCCTTTTAATGAACACTGAAGCTTTCTTT. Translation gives CASSDRLRLLMNTEAFF.

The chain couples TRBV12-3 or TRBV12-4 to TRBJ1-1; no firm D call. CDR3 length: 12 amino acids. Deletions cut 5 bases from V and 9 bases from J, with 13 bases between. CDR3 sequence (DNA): TGTGCCAGCAGTCCTCAGACCGGGAAAGCTTTCTTT. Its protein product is CASSPQTGKAFF.

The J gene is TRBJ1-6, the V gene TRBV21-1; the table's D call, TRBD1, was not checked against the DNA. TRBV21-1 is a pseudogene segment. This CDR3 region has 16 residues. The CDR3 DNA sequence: TGTGCCAGCAGCCCTCGGACAGGGGATGATAATTCACCCCTCCACTTT. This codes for CASSPRTGDDNSPLHF.

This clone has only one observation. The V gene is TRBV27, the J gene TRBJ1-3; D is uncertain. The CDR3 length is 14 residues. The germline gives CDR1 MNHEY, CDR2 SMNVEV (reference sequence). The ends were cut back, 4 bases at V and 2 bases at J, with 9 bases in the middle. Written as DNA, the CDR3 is TGTGCCAGCAGTTCGGAGGTCGCTGGAAACACCATATATTTT. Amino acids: CASSSEVAGNTIYF.

This CDR3 is CASSPLSGGEQFF. CDR3 nucleotide sequence: TGTGCCAGCTCACCACTGTCGGGTGGTGAGCAGTTCTTC. J is TRBJ2-1 and V is TRBV18; D ambiguous. This CDR3 is 13 amino acids long. Germline V gene sequence: CDR1 KGHSH, CDR2 LQKENI. Trimming took off 1 base at V and 9 bases at J, with 10 bases between the two ends.

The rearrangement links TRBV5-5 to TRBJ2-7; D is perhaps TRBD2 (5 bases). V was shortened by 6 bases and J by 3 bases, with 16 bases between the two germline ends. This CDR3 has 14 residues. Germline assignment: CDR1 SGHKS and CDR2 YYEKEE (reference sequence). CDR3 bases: TGTGCCAGCACATCGGAGGTGTATGTCTACGAGCAGTACTTC. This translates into CASTSEVYVYEQYF.

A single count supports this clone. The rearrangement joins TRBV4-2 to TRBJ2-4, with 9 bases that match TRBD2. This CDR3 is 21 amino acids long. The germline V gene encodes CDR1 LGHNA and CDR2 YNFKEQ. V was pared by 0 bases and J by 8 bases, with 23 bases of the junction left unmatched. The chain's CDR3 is CASSQDYPRGPRAGGLYIQYF. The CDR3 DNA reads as TGTGCCAGCAGCCAAGATTACCCCAGAGGCCCGCGGGCGGGAGGGCTGTACATTCAGTACTTC.

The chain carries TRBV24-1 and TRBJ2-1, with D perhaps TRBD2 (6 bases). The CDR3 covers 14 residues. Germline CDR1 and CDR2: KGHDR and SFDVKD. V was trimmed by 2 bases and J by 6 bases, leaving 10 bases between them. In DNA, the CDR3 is TGTGCCACCAGTGATTACTCGGGGGTCAATGAGCAGTTCTTC. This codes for CATSDYSGVNEQFF.

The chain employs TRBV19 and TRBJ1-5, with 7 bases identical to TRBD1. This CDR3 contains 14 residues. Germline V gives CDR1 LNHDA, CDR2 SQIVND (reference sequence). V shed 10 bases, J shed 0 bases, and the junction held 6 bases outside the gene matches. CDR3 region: CATSTGYSNQPQHF. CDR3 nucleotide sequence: TGTGCCACCTCGACAGGGTATAGCAATCAGCCCCAGCATTTT.

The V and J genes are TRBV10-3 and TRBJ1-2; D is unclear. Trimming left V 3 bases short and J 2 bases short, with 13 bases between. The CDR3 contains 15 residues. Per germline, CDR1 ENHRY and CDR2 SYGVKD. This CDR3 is CAISESAGLNYGYTF. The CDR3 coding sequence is TGTGCCATCAGTGAATCGGCAGGCCTAAACTATGGCTACACCTTC.

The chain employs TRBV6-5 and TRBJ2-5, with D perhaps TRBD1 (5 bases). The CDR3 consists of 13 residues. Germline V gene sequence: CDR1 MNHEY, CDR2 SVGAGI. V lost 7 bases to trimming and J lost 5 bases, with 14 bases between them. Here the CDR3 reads CASKKGNWETQYF. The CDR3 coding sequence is TGTGCCAGCAAGAAGGGGAATTGGGAGACCCAGTACTTC.

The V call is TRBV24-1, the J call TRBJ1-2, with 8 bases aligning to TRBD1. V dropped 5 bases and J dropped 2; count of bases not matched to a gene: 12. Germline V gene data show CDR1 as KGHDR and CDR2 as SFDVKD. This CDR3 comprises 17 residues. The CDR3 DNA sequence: TGTGCCACCAGTGTCCTAGGGAAGGACAGGGCGAACTATGGCTACACCTTC. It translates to CATSVLGKDRANYGYTF.